One and the same sample provided the 2 T cell receptor beta chains below, sequenced in a study of human T cells and chemical hapten exposure. Time point reported: patch test 2, 6 weeks after DPC sensitization. Treatment specified: therapeutic diphenylcyclopropenone sensitization with weekly scalp DPC. TCRdb used MiXCR to reprocess the RACE reads, holding one entry per CDR3 protein. The sample shows about 54,000 distinct CDR3 sequences, 9.5% to 10% of them seen only once. The sample here was whole blood, taken in connection with sensitization to the hapten diphenylcyclopropenone (DPC). The receptors were gathered from a woman between 50 and 59 years old with alopecia areata. Some clones in this sample may be carry-over from other donors' samples.

This clonotype was observed a handful of times. This chain connects TRBV20-1 to TRBJ2-3; 7 bases line up with TRBD1. The CDR3 spans 12 residues. Trimming removed 5 bases from V and 4 bases from J; junction bases left unmatched: 3. The germline V gene encodes CDR1 DFQATT and CDR2 SNEGSKA (reference sequence). CDR3 bases: TGCAGTGCTCCAGGGGGAGCAGATACGCAGTATTTT. Its translation: CSAPGGADTQYF.

The rearrangement joins TRBV15 to TRBJ2-1, with D possibly matching TRBD2 (5 bases). The germline V and J ends were trimmed by 0 bases and 10 bases, with 16 bases remaining between them. This CDR3 has 15 residues. Germline loops: CDR1 LNHNV, CDR2 YYDKDF (reference sequence). CDR3 in amino acids: CATSRDGFGREEQFF. The CDR3 nucleotides are TGTGCCACCAGCAGAGATGGGTTCGGAAGGGAGGAGCAGTTCTTC. The whole variable domain, filled in from reference TRBV15 and TRBJ2-1, reads DAMVIQNPRYQVTQFGKPVTLSCSQTLNHNVMYWYQQKSSQAPKLLFHYYDKDFNNEADTPDNFQSRRPNTSFCFLDIRSPGLGDTAMYLCATSRDGFGREEQFFGPGTRLTVL.